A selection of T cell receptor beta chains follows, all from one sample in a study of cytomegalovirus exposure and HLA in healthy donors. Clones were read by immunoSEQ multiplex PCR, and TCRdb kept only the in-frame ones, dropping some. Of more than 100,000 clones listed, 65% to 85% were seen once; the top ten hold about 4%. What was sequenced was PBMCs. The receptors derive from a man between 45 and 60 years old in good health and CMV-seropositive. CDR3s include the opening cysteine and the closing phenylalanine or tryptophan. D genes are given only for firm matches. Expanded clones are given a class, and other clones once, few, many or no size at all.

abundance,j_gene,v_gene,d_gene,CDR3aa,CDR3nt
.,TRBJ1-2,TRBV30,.,CAWSSRGYGYTF,TGTGCCTGGAGTTCCAGGGGATACGGCTACACCTTC
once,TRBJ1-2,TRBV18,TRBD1,CASLTNRGNGYTF,TGTGCCAGCTTGACGAACAGGGGAAATGGCTACACCTTC
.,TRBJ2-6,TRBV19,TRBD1,CASSIQGASISGANVLTF,TGTGCCAGTAGTATCCAGGGGGCTTCTATCTCTGGGGCCAACGTCCTGACTTTC
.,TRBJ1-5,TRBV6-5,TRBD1,CASSGQGKGQPQHF,TGTGCCAGCTCGGGACAGGGCAAAGGCCAGCCCCAGCATTTT
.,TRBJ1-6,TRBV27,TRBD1,CASSLVAGGNSPLHF,TGTGCCAGCAGTTTAGTTGCAGGGGGGAATTCACCCCTCCACTTT
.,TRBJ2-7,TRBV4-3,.,CASSQDRRGTEQYF,TGCGCCAGCAGCCAAGACCGCAGGGGCACAGAGCAGTACTTC
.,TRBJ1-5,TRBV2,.,CASTTEYQPQHF,TGTGCCAGCACGACAGAGTATCAGCCCCAGCATTTT
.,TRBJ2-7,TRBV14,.,CASSQEYSRGTIEQYF,TGTGCCAGCAGCCAAGAATACTCGCGAGGAACGATCGAGCAGTACTTC
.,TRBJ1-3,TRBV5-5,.,CASSSLQGVTGNTIYF,TGTGCCAGCAGCTCATTACAGGGCGTGACTGGAAACACCATATATTTT
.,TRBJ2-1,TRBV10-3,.,CAISESPSYNEQFF,TGTGCCATCAGTGAGTCTCCGTCCTACAATGAGCAGTTCTTC
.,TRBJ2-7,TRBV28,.,CASSLGQTQYF,TGTGCCAGCAGTTTAGGACAGACACAGTACTTC
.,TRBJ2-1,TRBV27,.,CASSIDSSNYNEQFF,TGTGCCAGCAGTATAGACAGTTCGAACTACAATGAGCAGTTCTTC
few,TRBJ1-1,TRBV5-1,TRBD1,CASSLDGQGTTEAFF,TGCGCCAGCAGCTTGGACGGACAGGGGACGACTGAAGCTTTCTTT
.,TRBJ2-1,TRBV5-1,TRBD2,CASSLLASGSFSYNEQFF,TGCGCCAGCAGCCTCCTGGCTAGCGGGAGCTTCTCCTACAATGAGCAGTTCTTC
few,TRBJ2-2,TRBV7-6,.,CASGGESGELFF,TGTGCCAGCGGCGGGGAGTCCGGGGAGCTGTTTTTT
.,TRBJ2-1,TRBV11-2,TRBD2,CASSLRTSGSRDEQFF,TGTGCCAGCAGCTTAAGGACTAGCGGGAGTAGAGATGAGCAGTTCTTC
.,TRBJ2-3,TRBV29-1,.,CSVDGGTDTQYF,TGCAGCGTTGACGGGGGCACAGATACGCAGTATTTT
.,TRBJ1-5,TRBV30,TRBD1,CAWAGGLNQPQHF,TGTGCCTGGGCAGGGGGCCTAAATCAGCCCCAGCATTTT
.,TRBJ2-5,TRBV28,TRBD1,CASSQGQGARETQYF,TGTGCCAGCAGTCAAGGACAGGGGGCGCGGGAGACCCAGTACTTC
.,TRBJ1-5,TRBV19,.,CASSIRVNRDQPQHF,TGTGCCAGTAGTATCCGGGTTAACAGGGATCAGCCCCAGCATTTT
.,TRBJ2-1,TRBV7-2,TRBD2,CASSLVAGLNEQFF,TGTGCCAGCAGCTTAGTAGCGGGCCTCAATGAGCAGTTCTTC
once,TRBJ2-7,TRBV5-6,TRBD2,CASSSGLAGGRYEQYF,TGTGCCAGCAGCTCGGGACTAGCGGGAGGGCGCTACGAGCAGTACTTC
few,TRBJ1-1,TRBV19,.,CASSITGMDGNTEAFF,TGTGCCAGTAGTATCACAGGGATGGACGGGAACACTGAAGCTTTCTTT
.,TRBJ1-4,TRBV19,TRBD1,CASSIGQGDEKLFF,TGTGCCAGTAGTATCGGGCAGGGGGATGAAAAACTGTTTTTT
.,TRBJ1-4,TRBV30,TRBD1,CAWQTGTGDEKLFF,TGTGCCTGGCAAACGGGGACAGGGGATGAAAAACTGTTTTTT
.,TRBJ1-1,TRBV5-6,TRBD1,CASSLGQGARMNTEAFF,TGTGCCAGCAGCTTGGGACAGGGGGCCCGGATGAACACTGAAGCTTTCTTT
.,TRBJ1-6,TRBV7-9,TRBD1,CASSLTGGLHF,TGTGCCAGCAGTCTAACAGGGGGTCTCCACTTT
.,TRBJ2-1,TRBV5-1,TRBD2,CASSFYPAGTSGSGEQFF,TGCGCCAGCAGCTTTTATCCAGCTGGGACTAGCGGGAGCGGTGAGCAGTTCTTC
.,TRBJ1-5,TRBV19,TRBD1,CASSHGTGGQPQHF,TGTGCCAGTAGTCATGGGACAGGGGGTCAGCCCCAGCATTTT
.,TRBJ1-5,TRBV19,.,CASSTLQGANQPQHF,TGTGCCAGTAGTACATTACAGGGAGCAAATCAGCCCCAGCATTTT
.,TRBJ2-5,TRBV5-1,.,CASSLRDKETQYF,TGCGCCAGCAGCTTGAGGGACAAAGAGACCCAGTACTTC
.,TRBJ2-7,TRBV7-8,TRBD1,CASSRTGVSYEQYF,TGTGCCAGCAGTCGAACAGGGGTCTCCTACGAGCAGTACTTC
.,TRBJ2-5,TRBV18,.,CASSPKRTAQETQYF,TGTGCCAGCTCGCCTAAAAGGACAGCCCAAGAGACCCAGTACTTC
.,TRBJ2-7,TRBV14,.,CASSRGSYEQYF,TGTGCCAGCAGTCGAGGCTCCTACGAGCAGTACTTC
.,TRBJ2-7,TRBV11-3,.,CASSNAGVEQYF,TGTGCCAGCAGCAATGCGGGCGTCGAGCAGTACTTC
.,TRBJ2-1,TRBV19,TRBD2,CASSIPSLRLAGDNEQFF,TGTGCCAGTAGTATACCCAGCCTTCGACTAGCGGGGGACAATGAGCAGTTCTTC
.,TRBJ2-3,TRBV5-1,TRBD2,CASSSWTSGANTDTQYF,TGCGCCAGCAGCTCCTGGACTAGCGGGGCGAACACAGATACGCAGTATTTT
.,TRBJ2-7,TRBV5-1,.,CASSLTGTNGDEQYF,TGCGCCAGCAGCTTGACCGGGACAAACGGGGACGAGCAGTACTTC
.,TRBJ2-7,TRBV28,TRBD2,CASSSGGTSGSYEQYF,TGTGCCAGCAGTTCCGGGGGGACTAGCGGCTCCTACGAGCAGTACTTC
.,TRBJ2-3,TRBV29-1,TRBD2,CSAGGRSTDTQYF,TGCAGCGCGGGCGGGAGGAGTACAGATACGCAGTATTTT
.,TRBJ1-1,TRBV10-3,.,CAIRRGTEAFF,TGTGCCATCAGAAGAGGGACTGAAGCTTTCTTT
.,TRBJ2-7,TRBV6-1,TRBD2,CASVGAGGPYEQYF,TGTGCCAGCGTGGGAGCGGGGGGACCCTACGAGCAGTACTTC
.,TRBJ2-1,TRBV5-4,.,CASSLPKRSNEQFF,TGTGCCAGCAGCTTGCCGAAGCGGTCTAATGAGCAGTTCTTC
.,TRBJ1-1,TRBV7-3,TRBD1,CASSSGRDRGKNTEAFF,TGTGCCAGCAGCTCCGGCCGGGACAGGGGGAAGAACACTGAAGCTTTCTTT
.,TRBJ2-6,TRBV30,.,CASRSGANVLTF,TGTGCCTCCCGCTCTGGGGCCAACGTCCTGACTTTC
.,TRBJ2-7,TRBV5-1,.,CASSLGQGQPEQYF,TGCGCCAGCAGCTTGGGCCAGGGACAACCCGAGCAGTACTTC
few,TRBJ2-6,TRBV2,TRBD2,CASSRDGRAVGANVLTF,TGTGCCAGCAGCAGGGACGGGAGGGCCGTTGGGGCCAACGTCCTGACTTTC
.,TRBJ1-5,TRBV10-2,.,CASSQGKYSNQPQHF,TGCGCCAGCAGTCAGGGCAAGTATAGCAATCAGCCCCAGCATTTT
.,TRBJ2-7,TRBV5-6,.,CASSLAADYEQYF,TGTGCCAGCAGCTTGGCAGCGGATTACGAGCAGTACTTC
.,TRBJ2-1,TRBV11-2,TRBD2,CASSYTGTSGLNEQFF,TGTGCCAGCAGTTACACCGGGACTAGCGGGCTCAATGAGCAGTTCTTC
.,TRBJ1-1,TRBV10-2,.,CASSGAFPTEAFF,TGCGCCAGCAGTGGGGCCTTCCCAACTGAAGCTTTCTTT
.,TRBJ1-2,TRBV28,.,CASSSQQVILRGYTF,TGTGCCAGCAGTTCCCAACAGGTTATACTTCGTGGCTACACCTTC
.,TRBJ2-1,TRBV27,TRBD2,CASSWRLAGGSSYNEQFF,TGTGCCAGCAGTTGGAGACTAGCGGGAGGGAGCTCCTACAATGAGCAGTTCTTC
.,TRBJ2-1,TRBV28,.,CASSLIGQYNEQFF,TGTGCCAGCAGTTTAATCGGACAGTACAATGAGCAGTTCTTC
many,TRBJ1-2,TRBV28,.,CASSLWWPVDYGYTF,TGTGCCAGCAGTTTATGGTGGCCAGTTGACTATGGCTACACCTTC
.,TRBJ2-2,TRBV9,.,CASSVGGGGYGTGELFF,TGTGCCAGCAGCGTAGGTGGAGGGGGCTATGGCACCGGGGAGCTGTTTTTT
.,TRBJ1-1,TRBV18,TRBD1,CASSPGQADTEAFF,TGTGCCAGCTCACCTGGACAGGCGGACACTGAAGCTTTCTTT
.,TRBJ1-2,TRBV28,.,CATGGGYGYTF,TGTGCCACCGGGGGTGGGTATGGCTACACCTTC
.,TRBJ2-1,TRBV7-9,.,CSSSLEVGLEQFF,TGTTCCAGCAGCTTAGAGGTGGGGCTGGAGCAGTTCTTC